This entry features one T cell receptor beta chain sequence. These data belong to a study of patients and donors after allogeneic stem cell transplantation. TCRdb reanalysed the RT-PCR reads using MiXCR and keeps one entry per CDR3 protein. The sample carries 200,000 to 250,000 distinct CDR3 sequences, less than 15% recorded once. The CDR3 covers 14 residues. The germline V gene encodes CDR1 ENHRY and CDR2 SYGVKD. V lost 3 bases and J lost 6; bases outside the gene matches: 5. The source is a human donor who was either an allogeneic HSCT recipient or a stem cell or donor lymphocyte infusion donor (not recorded which). It is not recorded whose cells these are; they may come from a transplant donor. Sequenced sample: blood, either unsorted or a sorted T cell fraction (not recorded which). J is TRBJ2-3 and V is TRBV10-3, with 8 positions matching TRBD2. The CDR3 DNA reads as TGTGCCATCAGTGAAGGACTAGCTCGGGATACGCAGTATTTT. As protein: CAISEGLARDTQYF.